These 17 T cell receptor beta chains were sequenced from one sample in a study of OX40 agonist ivuxolimab in advanced cancers. The protocol used for the library was the immunoSEQ multiplex PCR assay. What TCRdb holds here is the immuneACCESS table cut down to in-frame rearrangements. Part of the clones is not present; checked against another copy, under half of the missing clones reflect an unresolved V gene, and the others are unexplained. For this sample there are tens of thousands of clones; 70% to 90% appear just once. Approximately 16% of the sample comes from the top ten. Sequencing was performed on CD4+ or CD8+ T cells sorted from blood, taken in a trial of the OX40 agonist ivuxolimab. All receptors come from an adult with an advanced solid tumor such as melanoma, head and neck, liver or kidney cancer.

The chain couples TRBV30 to TRBJ2-2; D gene ambiguous. The V and J ends lost 4 bases and 2 bases respectively, with 11 bases between them. This CDR3 has 14 residues. Germline V gene sequence: CDR1 GTSNPN, CDR2 SVGIG (reference sequence). CDR3 DNA sequence: TGTGCCTGGACCCGCGCAGCTAACACCGGGGAGCTGTTTTTT. Protein product: CAWTRAANTGELFF.

The genes are TRBV9 and TRBJ2-3; D not resolved. The CDR3 extends over 14 amino acids. Trimming shortened V by 0 bases and J by 6 bases, and 11 bases separated the two germline ends. Per the germline V gene, CDR1 is SGDLS and CDR2 is YYNGEE. CDR3 residues: CASSVEPLQDTQYF. The CDR3 DNA follows: TGTGCCAGCAGCGTAGAACCCCTCCAGGATACGCAGTATTTT.

The chain employs TRBV7-9 and TRBJ1-5, with D possibly TRBD1 on 5 matching bases. The V gene's germline CDR1 is SEHNR and CDR2 FQNEAQ (reference sequence). Trimming stripped 5 bases from V and 3 bases from J, with 11 bases between. The CDR3 contains 14 residues. This CDR3 reads CASSQDSYNQPQHF. The CDR3 coding sequence is TGTGCCAGCAGCCAAGACAGTTACAATCAGCCCCAGCATTTT.

This chain connects TRBV19 to TRBJ1-1, with D possibly being TRBD1 (5 bases). V was shortened by 3 bases and J by 5 bases, with 10 bases between the two germline ends. Germline V CDR1 and CDR2: LNHDA, SQIVND (reference sequence). The CDR3 has 13 residues. The CDR3 spells CASSIVGVTEAFF. CDR3 sequence (DNA): TGTGCCAGTAGTATCGTAGGGGTGACTGAAGCTTTCTTT.

This chain connects TRBV6-5 to TRBJ2-5, with TRBD2 matching 7 bases. The CDR3 consists of 14 residues. Germline trimming cut 0 bases from V and 3 bases from J; bases unmatched to any gene: 1. Per the germline V gene, CDR1 is MNHEY and CDR2 is SVGAGI. CDR3 protein: CASSYSRGEETQYF. The CDR3 DNA reads TGTGCCAGCAGTTACTCCCGGGGGGAAGAGACCCAGTACTTC.

V is TRBV6-5 and J is TRBJ1-2; D not certain. CDR1 is MNHEY, CDR2 SVGAGI, per germline. The CDR3 loop spans 15 amino acids. The V and J ends lost 0 bases and 5 bases respectively, with 13 bases between them. CDR3 sequence (DNA): TGTGCCAGCAGTTACTCCGAGGAGCACAAGTATGGCTACACCTTC. It specifies CASSYSEEHKYGYTF.

This clone was recorded a few times. The rearrangement joins TRBV4-3 to TRBJ1-4, with D tentatively TRBD1 (5 bases). This CDR3 spans 18 amino acids. CDR1 and CDR2 (germline): LGHNA, YSLEER. V dropped 4 bases and J dropped 7 bases, with 25 bases sitting between them. DNA for the CDR3: TGCGCCAGCAGCCTTCCGCCGGGACCCCCGGGACGTGGTGAAAAACTGTTTTTT. It specifies CASSLPPGPPGRGEKLFF.

This clone is a singleton in its sample. This chain uses TRBV27 with TRBJ2-1; 9 bases align to TRBD2. Germline CDR1 is MNHEY and CDR2 is SMNVEV (reference sequence). The CDR3 sequence is 18 residues long. The J segment lost 0 bases and the V segment lost 1 base, leaving 7 bases of the junction unmatched. In DNA, the CDR3 is TGTGCCAGCAGTTTATTGGGAAGCGGGGGGAGCTCCTACAATGAGCAGTTCTTC. As protein: CASSLLGSGGSSYNEQFF.

The chain recombines TRBV7-9 with TRBJ2-7; 7 bases are shared with TRBD1. Germline V lookup: CDR1 SEHNR, CDR2 FQNEAQ (reference sequence). V trimming: 4 bases; J trimming: 6 bases; junction bases outside the gene matches: 6. The CDR3 sequence is 13 residues long. This CDR3 is CASSSRGQFEQYF. The DNA for the CDR3 is TGTGCCAGCAGCTCGAGGGGACAGTTCGAGCAGTACTTC.

The V and J genes are TRBV6-5 and TRBJ1-5, with a tentative D call TRBD1 (6 bases). The CDR3 contains 15 residues. Germline V lookup: CDR1 MNHEY, CDR2 SVGAGI. The V and J ends lost 7 bases and 1 base respectively, with 14 bases between them. CDR3 amino acids: CASTLRGWSNQPQHF. The CDR3 region has the DNA TGTGCCAGCACCCTAAGGGGGTGGAGCAATCAGCCCCAGCATTTT.

J is TRBJ2-1 and V is TRBV5-4, with D maybe TRBD2 (6 bases). Trimming took off 4 bases at V and 0 bases at J, with 11 bases between the two ends. The germline gives CDR1 SGHNT, CDR2 YYREEE (reference sequence). This CDR3 spans 15 amino acids. The CDR3 DNA follows: TGTGCCAGCAGCCTTGGGGGGAGCTCCTACAATGAGCAGTTCTTC. Translating gives CASSLGGSSYNEQFF.

This clone appeared once. The J gene is TRBJ1-4, the V gene TRBV7-9, with no clear D. Germline-derived CDR1 and CDR2 are SEHNR and FQNEAQ (reference sequence). This CDR3 contains 15 residues. Trimming left V 5 bases short and J 0 bases short, with 10 bases between. The CDR3 here is CASSRLRTTNEKLFF. The CDR3 nucleotides are TGTGCCAGCAGCCGACTGAGGACAACTAATGAAAAACTGTTTTTT.

This clone is large by share. This rearrangement joins TRBV27 to TRBJ1-1; maybe TRBD1 (6 bases). The V gene lost 0 bases and the J gene lost 3 bases, with 11 bases spanning the gap. The CDR3 totals 15 residues. Germline lookup yields CDR1 MNHEY and CDR2 SMNVEV (reference sequence). In DNA form, the CDR3 reads TGTGCCAGCAGTTTATCTCAGGGGCTGGACACTGAAGCTTTCTTT. Translating it yields CASSLSQGLDTEAFF.

This chain joins TRBV4-3 and TRBJ1-2; no clear D. This CDR3 has 16 amino acids. Trimming pared 0 bases from V and 4 bases from J, leaving 15 bases between. Germline lookup yields CDR1 LGHNA and CDR2 YSLEER. Here the CDR3 reads CASSQDSAGASYGYTF. In DNA, the CDR3 is TGCGCCAGCAGCCAAGATTCGGCCGGTGCCTCCTATGGCTACACCTTC.

The V call is TRBV28, the J call TRBJ2-7; D is undetermined. CDR1 is MDHEN and CDR2 is SYDVKM in the germline V gene. The CDR3 totals 11 residues. V lost 3 bases and J lost 3, with 3 bases in between. As DNA, the CDR3 is TGTGCCAGCAGTTTCGACTACGAGCAGTACTTC. This codes for CASSFDYEQYF. The full variable domain, its missing parts supplied by reference TRBV28 and TRBJ2-7, is DVKVTQSSRYLVKRTGEKVFLECVQDMDHENMFWYRQDPGLGLRLIYFSYDVKMKEKGDIPEGYSVSREKKERFSLILESASTNQTSMYLCASSFDYEQYFGPGTRLTVT.

The chain joins TRBV6-1 to TRBJ2-7, with 11 bases aligning to TRBD1. Germline lookup yields CDR1 MNHNS and CDR2 SASEGT. Trimming took 6 bases from V and 5 from J; bases not matched to a gene: 3. There are 13 residues in the CDR3. The CDR3 spells CASRDRGHHEQYF. The CDR3 bases are TGTGCCAGCAGGGACAGGGGGCACCACGAGCAGTACTTC.

This clone was seen only a few times. The chain has TRBV9 and TRBJ2-2; the D gene is possibly TRBD2 (6 bases). The CDR3 has 15 amino acids. V was cut by 0 bases and J by 2 bases, with 8 bases left in between. The V gene's germline CDR1 is SGDLS and CDR2 YYNGEE. CDR3 sequence reads: CASSVEGLNTGELFF. The CDR3 DNA is TGTGCCAGCAGCGTAGAGGGACTCAACACCGGGGAGCTGTTTTTT. Supplemented by reference TRBV9 and TRBJ2-2, the full variable domain reads DSGVTQTPKHLITATGQRVTLRCSPRSGDLSVYWYQQSLDQGLQFLIQYYNGEERAKGNILERFSAQQFPDLHSELNLSSLELGDSALYFCASSVEGLNTGELFFGEGSRLTVL.